Ten or more counts support the clone carrying this T cell receptor beta chain. Its antigen remains unknown. Attachment of unique molecular identifiers was made to individual cDNA molecules. TCRdb reanalysed the 5' RACE reads using MiXCR and keeps one entry per CDR3 protein. The sample lists tens of thousands of distinct CDR3 sequences, approximately 6% occurring once. This record comes from a study of early T cells in non-severe SARS-CoV-2 infection. Study background: Investigators sequenced bulk RNA drawn from unsorted whole blood, and chains remained unpaired. Points from the study as a whole: Clonotype matching in VDJdb favored anti-spike CD8 responses and did not capture private and CD4 specificities.

The germline V gene encodes CDR1 SGHDN and CDR2 FVKESK. This CDR3 contains 17 residues. The V end was cut by 0 bases, the J end by 0 bases, with 12 bases between. Sequenced sample: whole blood. The receptor's source is an adult who was a healthcare worker with PCR-confirmed SARS-CoV-2 infection or an uninfected control (not recorded which). V and J are TRBV14 and TRBJ1-5; D gene uncertain. Written as DNA, the CDR3 is TGTGCCAGCAGCCAAGAAGGAGAAGGGATTAGCAATCAGCCCCAGCATTTT. This sequence encodes CASSQEGEGISNQPQHF.